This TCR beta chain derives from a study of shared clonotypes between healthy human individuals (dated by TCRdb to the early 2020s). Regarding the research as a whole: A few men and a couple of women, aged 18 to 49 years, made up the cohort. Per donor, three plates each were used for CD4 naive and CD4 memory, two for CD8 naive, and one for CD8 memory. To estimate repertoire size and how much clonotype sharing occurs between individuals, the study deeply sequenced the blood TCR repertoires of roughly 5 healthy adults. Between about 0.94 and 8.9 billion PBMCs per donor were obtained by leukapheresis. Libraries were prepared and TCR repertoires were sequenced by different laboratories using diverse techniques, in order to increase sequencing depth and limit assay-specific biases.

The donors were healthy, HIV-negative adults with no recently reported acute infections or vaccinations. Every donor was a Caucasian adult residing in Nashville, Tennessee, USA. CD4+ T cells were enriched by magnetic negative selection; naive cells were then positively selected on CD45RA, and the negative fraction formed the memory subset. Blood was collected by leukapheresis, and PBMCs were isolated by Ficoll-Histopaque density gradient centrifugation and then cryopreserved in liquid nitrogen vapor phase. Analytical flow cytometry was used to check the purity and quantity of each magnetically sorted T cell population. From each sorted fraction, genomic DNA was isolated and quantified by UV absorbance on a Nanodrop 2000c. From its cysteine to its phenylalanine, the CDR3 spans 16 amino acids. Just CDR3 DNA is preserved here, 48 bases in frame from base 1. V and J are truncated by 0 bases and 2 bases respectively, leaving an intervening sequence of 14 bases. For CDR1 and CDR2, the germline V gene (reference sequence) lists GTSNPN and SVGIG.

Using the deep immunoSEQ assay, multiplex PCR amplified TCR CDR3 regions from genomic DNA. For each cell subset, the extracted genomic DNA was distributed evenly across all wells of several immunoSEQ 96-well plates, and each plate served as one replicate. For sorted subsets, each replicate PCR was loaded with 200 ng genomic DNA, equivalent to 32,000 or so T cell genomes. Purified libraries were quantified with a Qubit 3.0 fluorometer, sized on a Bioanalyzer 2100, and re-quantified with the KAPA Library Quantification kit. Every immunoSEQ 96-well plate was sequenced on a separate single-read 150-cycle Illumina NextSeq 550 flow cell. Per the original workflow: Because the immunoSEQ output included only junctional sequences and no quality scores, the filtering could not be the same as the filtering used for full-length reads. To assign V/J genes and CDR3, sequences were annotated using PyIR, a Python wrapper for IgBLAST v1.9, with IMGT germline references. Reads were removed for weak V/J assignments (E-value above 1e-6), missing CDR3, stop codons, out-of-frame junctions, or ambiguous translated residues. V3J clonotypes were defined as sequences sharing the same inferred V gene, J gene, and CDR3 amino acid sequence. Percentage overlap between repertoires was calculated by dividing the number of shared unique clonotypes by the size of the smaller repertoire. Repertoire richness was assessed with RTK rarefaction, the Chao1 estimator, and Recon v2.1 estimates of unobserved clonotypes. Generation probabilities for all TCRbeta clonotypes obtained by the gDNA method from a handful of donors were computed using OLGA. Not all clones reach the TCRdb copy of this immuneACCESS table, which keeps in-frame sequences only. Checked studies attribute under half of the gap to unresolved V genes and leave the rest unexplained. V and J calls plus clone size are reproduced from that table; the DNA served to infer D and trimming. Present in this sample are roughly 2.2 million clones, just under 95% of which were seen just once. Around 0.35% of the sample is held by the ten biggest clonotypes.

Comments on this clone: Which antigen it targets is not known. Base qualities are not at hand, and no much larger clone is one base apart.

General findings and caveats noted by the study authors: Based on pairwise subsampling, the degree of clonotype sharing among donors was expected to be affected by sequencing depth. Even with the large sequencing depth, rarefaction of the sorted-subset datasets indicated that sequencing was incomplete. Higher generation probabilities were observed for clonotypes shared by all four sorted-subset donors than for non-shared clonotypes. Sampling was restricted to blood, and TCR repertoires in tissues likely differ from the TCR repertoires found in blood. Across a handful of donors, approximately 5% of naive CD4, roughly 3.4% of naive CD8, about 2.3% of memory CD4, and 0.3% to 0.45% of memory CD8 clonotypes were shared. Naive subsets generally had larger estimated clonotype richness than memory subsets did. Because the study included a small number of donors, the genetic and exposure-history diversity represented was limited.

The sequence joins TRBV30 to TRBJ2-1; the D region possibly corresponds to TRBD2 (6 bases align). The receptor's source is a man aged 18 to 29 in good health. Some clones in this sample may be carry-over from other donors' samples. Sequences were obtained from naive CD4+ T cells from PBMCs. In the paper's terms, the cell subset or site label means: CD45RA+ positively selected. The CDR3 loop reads CAWSVKERVAYNEQFF. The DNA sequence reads TGTGCCTGGAGTGTTAAAGAGCGGGTTGCCTACAATGAGCAGTTCTTC.